Listed below are T cell receptor beta chains from one sample, sequenced in a study of blood T cell repertoires in COVID-19. Here immunoSEQ multiplex PCR was the method, and the copy in TCRdb shows in-frame clones only, minus some. Among under 150,000 clones, 80% to 85% were seen once, and the ten largest hold 30% to 45%. Sequenced sample: peripheral blood. These receptors all come from a human donor in a cohort sampled during active COVID-19. Each CDR3 is given with its conserved first and last residue. D genes are given only for firm matches. Not every row has a clone size; where given, it reads once, few, many or a size class.

d_gene,j_gene,v_gene,len,abundance,CDR3aa,CDR3nt
.,TRBJ2-7,TRBV29-1,13,.,CSVYVPGFHEQYF,TGCAGCGTTTACGTCCCGGGGTTCCACGAGCAGTACTTC
.,TRBJ2-3,TRBV2,14,.,CASSGGGNTDTQYF,TGTGCCAGCAGTGGGGGGGGCAACACAGATACGCAGTATTTT
TRBD1,TRBJ1-1,TRBV3-1/TRBV3-2,16,few,CASSQGRGNVNTEAFF,TGTGCCAGCAGCCAAGGCAGGGGGAACGTGAACACTGAAGCTTTCTTT
TRBD1,TRBJ1-2,TRBV18,15,.,CASSPPTGGNYGYTF,TGTGCCAGCTCACCACCGACAGGGGGCAATTATGGCTACACCTTC
.,TRBJ2-2,TRBV7-8,14,.,CASSSQAHTGELFF,TGTGCCAGCAGCTCACAGGCCCACACCGGGGAGCTGTTTTTT
TRBD2,TRBJ2-2,TRBV6-2/TRBV6-3,17,.,CASSRPAGGSNTGELFF,TGTGCCAGCAGTCGCCCCGCGGGGGGGTCGAACACCGGGGAGCTGTTTTTT
.,TRBJ2-7,TRBV19,15,.,CASRSRERRSYEQYF,TGTGCCAGTAGATCCAGGGAACGGAGATCCTACGAGCAGTACTTC
TRBD1,TRBJ1-1,TRBV28,16,.,CASSSQPGTANTEAFF,TGTGCCAGCAGCTCGCAACCCGGGACAGCGAACACTGAAGCTTTCTTT
.,TRBJ2-4,TRBV19,14,.,CASSQMGGKNIQYF,TGTGCCAGTAGTCAAATGGGGGGCAAAAACATTCAGTACTTC
.,TRBJ1-1,TRBV12-3/TRBV12-4,13,.,CASSLSDNTEAFF,TGTGCCAGCAGTCTCAGTGATAACACTGAAGCTTTCTTT
.,TRBJ1-2,TRBV4-3,14,few,CASSQIQGSYGYTF,TGCGCCAGCAGCCAGATACAGGGTAGCTATGGCTACACCTTC
.,TRBJ1-3,TRBV5-5,16,.,CASSLVQVSSGNTIYF,TGTGCCAGCAGCCTGGTACAGGTATCGTCTGGAAACACCATATATTTT
TRBD1,TRBJ1-2,TRBV5-1,15,.,CASSQGTGGAFGYTF,TGCGCCAGCAGCCAGGGGACAGGGGGCGCTTTCGGCTACACCTTC
.,TRBJ2-5,TRBV20-1,9,.,CSPEETQYF,TGCAGCCCCGAAGAGACCCAGTACTTC
TRBD2,TRBJ2-3,TRBV10-3,16,.,CAISTSGGASTDTQYF,TGTGCCATCAGCACTAGCGGGGGGGCCAGCACAGATACGCAGTATTTT
.,TRBJ2-5,TRBV5-8,16,.,CASSFRTVLSGETQYF,TGTGCCAGCAGCTTCCGGACAGTCCTGAGTGGAGAGACCCAGTACTTC
.,TRBJ2-7,TRBV4-1,15,.,CASSQDAGDPYEQYF,TGCGCCAGCAGCCAAGACGCAGGGGACCCTTACGAGCAGTACTTC
TRBD1,TRBJ2-5,TRBV14,13,.,CASSPTGGKTQYF,TGTGCCAGCAGCCCAACAGGGGGTAAGACCCAGTACTTC
TRBD2,TRBJ2-1,TRBV19,18,.,CASSIAEGLAVSYNEQFF,TGTGCCAGTAGTATAGCCGAGGGACTAGCGGTATCCTACAATGAGCAGTTCTTC
.,TRBJ1-5,TRBV6-5,14,.,CASSSTGGNQPQHF,TGTGCCAGCAGTTCAACAGGAGGGAATCAGCCCCAGCATTTT
.,TRBJ2-3,TRBV5-4,16,.,CASSPGRGWGLYTQYF,TGTGCCAGCAGCCCCGGGCGGGGTTGGGGCTTATATACGCAGTATTTT
TRBD1,TRBJ1-5,TRBV19,13,.,CATQGQINQPQHF,TGTGCCACCCAGGGACAGATAAATCAGCCCCAGCATTTT
.,TRBJ1-3,TRBV6-2/TRBV6-3,14,.,CASSLWGRGNTIYF,TGTGCCAGCAGTTTGTGGGGCAGGGGAAACACCATATATTTT
TRBD1,TRBJ1-3,TRBV5-1,15,.,CASSLTGASGNTIYF,TGCGCCAGCAGCTTAACAGGGGCTTCTGGAAACACCATATATTTT
TRBD2,TRBJ2-7,TRBV7-2,14,.,CASSPRRGDNEQYF,TGTGCCAGCAGCCCCCGGCGGGGGGACAACGAGCAGTACTTC
.,TRBJ2-7,TRBV21-1,14,once,CASEHPGLHYEQYF,TGTGCCAGCGAGCACCCGGGACTACACTACGAGCAGTACTTC
TRBD1,TRBJ2-1,TRBV4-3,15,once,CASSPGTVSYNEQFF,TGCGCCAGCAGCCCCGGGACAGTCTCCTACAATGAGCAGTTCTTC
TRBD1,TRBJ2-3,TRBV6-5,15,.,CASSRDSDSTDTQYF,TGTGCCAGCAGTAGGGACAGCGACTCCACAGATACGCAGTATTTT
.,TRBJ1-2,TRBV7-2,11,.,CASQGWSGYTF,TGTGCCAGCCAGGGATGGAGTGGCTACACCTTC
TRBD2,TRBJ2-2,TRBV30,17,.,CAWSASRSSGATGELFF,TGTGCCTGGAGTGCGAGCCGCTCTAGCGGGGCGACCGGGGAGCTGTTTTTT
.,TRBJ1-5,TRBV6-2/TRBV6-3,14,.,CASSYTYSNQPQHF,TGTGCCAGCAGTTACACTTATAGCAATCAGCCCCAGCATTTT
TRBD2,TRBJ2-3,TRBV5-1,15,.,CASSGAGGLTDTQYF,TGCGCCAGCAGCGGCGCGGGGGGCCTCACAGATACGCAGTATTTT
TRBD2,TRBJ2-5,TRBV3-1/TRBV3-2,15,.,CASSQDGGTRETQYF,TGTGCCAGCAGCCAAGATGGGGGGACTAGGGAGACCCAGTACTTC
TRBD2,TRBJ2-3,TRBV7-2,16,.,CASSSRLAGGGDTQYF,TGTGCCAGCAGCTCCAGACTAGCGGGGGGAGGGGATACGCAGTATTTT
TRBD1,TRBJ1-4,TRBV25-1,14,once,CASSAGGLGEKLFF,TGTGCCAGCAGTGCAGGGGGCTTGGGTGAAAAACTGTTTTTT
.,TRBJ1-2,TRBV19,14,.,CASSRQVPGYGYTF,TGTGCCAGTAGTAGACAGGTCCCGGGCTATGGCTACACCTTC
TRBD1,TRBJ2-7,TRBV7-2,15,.,CASSLEQGATYEQYF,TGTGCCAGCAGCTTAGAACAGGGGGCTACCTACGAGCAGTACTTC
.,TRBJ1-2,TRBV4-3,16,.,CASSQDSTGLNYGYTF,TGCGCCAGCAGCCAAGATAGTACGGGTCTCAACTATGGCTACACCTTC
TRBD1,TRBJ2-6,TRBV4-1,17,few,CASSNPGQGAGANVLTF,TGCGCCAGCAGCAATCCCGGACAGGGCGCTGGGGCCAACGTCCTGACTTTC
TRBD2,TRBJ2-3,TRBV3-1/TRBV3-2,16,.,CASKLAGGPHTDTQYF,TGTGCCAGCAAACTAGCGGGGGGGCCCCACACAGATACGCAGTATTTT
.,TRBJ1-5,TRBV7-2,14,.,CASSLAPNNQPQHF,TGTGCCAGCAGCTTGGCCCCGAACAATCAGCCCCAGCATTTT
.,TRBJ1-3,TRBV29-1,15,.,CSVRRDTKIGNTIYF,TGCAGCGTCCGACGGGACACCAAAATTGGAAACACCATATATTTT
.,TRBJ2-1,TRBV11-3,15,once,CASSSSHEASNEQFF,TGTGCCAGCAGCTCCAGCCACGAGGCAAGCAATGAGCAGTTCTTC
TRBD1,TRBJ1-5,TRBV7-2,15,.,CASSFRGRNNQPQHF,TGTGCCAGCAGCTTCAGGGGGCGGAACAATCAGCCCCAGCATTTT
.,TRBJ2-3,TRBV5-4,13,few,CASSLSGGDTQYF,TGTGCCAGCAGCTTGAGTGGGGGGGATACGCAGTATTTT